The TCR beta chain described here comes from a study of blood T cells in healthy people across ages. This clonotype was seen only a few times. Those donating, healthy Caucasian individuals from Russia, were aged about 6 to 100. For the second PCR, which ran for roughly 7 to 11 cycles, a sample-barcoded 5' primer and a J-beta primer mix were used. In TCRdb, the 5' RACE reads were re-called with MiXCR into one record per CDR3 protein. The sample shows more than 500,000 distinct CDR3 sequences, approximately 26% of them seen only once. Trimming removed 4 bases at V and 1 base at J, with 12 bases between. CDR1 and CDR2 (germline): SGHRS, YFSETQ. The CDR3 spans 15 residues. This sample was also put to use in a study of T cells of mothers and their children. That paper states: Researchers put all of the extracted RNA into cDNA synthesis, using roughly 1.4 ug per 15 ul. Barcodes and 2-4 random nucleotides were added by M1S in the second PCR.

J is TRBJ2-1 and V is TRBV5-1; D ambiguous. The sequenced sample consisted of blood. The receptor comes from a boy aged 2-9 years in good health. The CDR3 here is CASSLNVASYNEQFF. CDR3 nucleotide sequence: TGCGCCAGCAGCCTAAACGTCGCATCCTACAATGAGCAGTTCTTC.